The rows below give T cell receptor beta chains drawn from one sample of a study of beta chain features in type 1 diabetes. Here immunoSEQ multiplex PCR was the method, and the copy in TCRdb shows in-frame clones only, minus some. The table has under 450,000 clones, around 14% seen once. The sequenced material came from naive CD4+ T cells from blood. All receptors come from a man aged 25-40 years in good health. Each CDR3 is given with its conserved first and last residue. The order of the fields is D gene, clone size, J gene, V gene, CDR3 protein, CDR3 DNA. A D gene is named only where the DNA matches it firmly. For some rows the clone size is stated as once, few or many, or as a class when expanded; others skip it.

D: TRBD1; size: -; J: TRBJ2-5; V: TRBV4-1; CDR3: CASRQGNQETQYF; DNA: TGCGCCAGCAGACAGGGGAACCAAGAGACCCAGTACTTC
D: -; size: -; J: TRBJ2-5; V: TRBV5-6; CDR3: CASSLGTSQETQYF; DNA: TGTGCCAGCAGCTTGGGAACTTCACAAGAGACCCAGTACTTC
D: -; size: few; J: TRBJ2-4; V: TRBV7-2; CDR3: CASILLPSKNIQYF; DNA: TGTGCCAGCATCCTCCTCCCCAGCAAAAACATTCAGTACTTC
D: TRBD1; size: few; J: TRBJ2-3; V: TRBV5-1; CDR3: CASSIGQATDTQYF; DNA: TGCGCCAGCAGCATCGGACAGGCCACAGATACGCAGTATTTT
D: TRBD2; size: few; J: TRBJ2-3; V: TRBV5-1; CDR3: CASSPLLAGATDTQYF; DNA: TGCGCCAGCAGCCCCCTACTAGCGGGGGCCACAGATACGCAGTATTTT
D: TRBD2; size: few; J: TRBJ2-7; V: TRBV29-1; CDR3: CSVVGLAAYEQYF; DNA: TGCAGCGTGGTGGGACTAGCTGCCTACGAGCAGTACTTC
D: -; size: -; J: TRBJ2-4; V: TRBV29-1; CDR3: CSAVQTSGNIQYF; DNA: TGCAGCGCCGTTCAGACTAGTGGGAACATTCAGTACTTC
D: TRBD2; size: few; J: TRBJ2-1; V: TRBV5-1; CDR3: CASKPGTSGWNEQFF; DNA: TGCGCCAGCAAACCGGGGACTAGCGGCTGGAATGAGCAGTTCTTC
D: -; size: -; J: TRBJ1-5; V: TRBV9; CDR3: CASSHRHGNQPQHF; DNA: TGTGCCAGCAGCCATCGACATGGCAATCAGCCCCAGCATTTT
D: TRBD1; size: few; J: TRBJ2-3; V: TRBV2; CDR3: CASSGDRAPADTQYF; DNA: TGTGCCAGCAGTGGGGACAGGGCCCCCGCAGATACGCAGTATTTT
D: -; size: -; J: TRBJ1-1; V: TRBV9; CDR3: CASSVALGSQNTEAFF; DNA: TGTGCCAGCAGCGTAGCCCTTGGGAGCCAGAACACTGAAGCTTTCTTT
D: TRBD1; size: -; J: TRBJ2-3; V: TRBV14; CDR3: CASSRFRDRGPKTTDTQYF; DNA: TGTGCCAGCAGCCGCTTCCGGGACAGGGGACCTAAAACCACAGATACGCAGTATTTT
D: TRBD1; size: few; J: TRBJ1-4; V: TRBV5-1; CDR3: CASSLQGSGEKLFF; DNA: TGCGCCAGCAGCTTACAGGGGAGTGGAGAAAAACTGTTTTTT
D: TRBD2; size: -; J: TRBJ2-1; V: TRBV25-1; CDR3: CASSDALAGVRNEQFF; DNA: TGTGCCAGCAGTGATGCACTAGCGGGAGTCCGGAATGAGCAGTTCTTC
D: -; size: -; J: TRBJ1-2; V: TRBV9; CDR3: CASSVTPDMNYGYTF; DNA: TGTGCCAGCAGCGTAACACCGGACATGAACTATGGCTACACCTTC
D: TRBD2; size: once; J: TRBJ2-5; V: TRBV6-5; CDR3: CASSRTSGFQETQYF; DNA: TGTGCCAGCAGTCGGACTAGCGGGTTCCAAGAGACCCAGTACTTC
D: -; size: -; J: TRBJ1-2; V: TRBV5-6; CDR3: CASSLEIYGYTF; DNA: TGTGCCAGCAGCTTGGAAATCTATGGCTACACCTTC
D: -; size: few; J: TRBJ2-3; V: TRBV7-8; CDR3: CASSFSDLQGGTQYF; DNA: TGTGCCAGCAGCTTTTCGGACTTACAAGGCGGTACGCAGTATTTT
D: -; size: few; J: TRBJ1-3; V: TRBV7-2; CDR3: CASSLLGRSGNTIYF; DNA: TGTGCCAGCAGCTTACTGGGAAGAAGTGGAAACACCATATATTTT
D: -; size: few; J: TRBJ2-1; V: TRBV7-2; CDR3: CASSSGPPEQFF; DNA: TGTGCCAGCAGCTCCGGACCTCCAGAGCAGTTCTTC
D: -; size: -; J: TRBJ2-1; V: TRBV5-4; CDR3: CASSLAGDLRNEQFF; DNA: TGTGCCAGCAGCTTGGCCGGGGATTTGAGGAATGAGCAGTTCTTC
D: -; size: -; J: TRBJ1-2; V: TRBV25-1; CDR3: CASSEGRLTNYGYTF; DNA: TGTGCCAGCAGTGAAGGGCGTCTGACTAACTATGGCTACACCTTC
D: -; size: few; J: TRBJ2-5; V: TRBV18; CDR3: CASSPSLGETQYF; DNA: TGTGCCAGCTCACCATCCCTCGGGGAGACCCAGTACTTC
D: -; size: few; J: TRBJ2-7; V: TRBV19; CDR3: CASSIGSYEQYF; DNA: TGTGCCAGTAGTATCGGCAGCTACGAGCAGTACTTC
D: -; size: few; J: TRBJ2-1; V: TRBV18; CDR3: CASPKTTTYNEQFF; DNA: TGTGCCAGCCCCAAAACGACGACCTACAATGAGCAGTTCTTC
D: -; size: -; J: TRBJ2-3; V: TRBV4-3; CDR3: CASSQDRQGRLTQYF; DNA: TGCGCCAGCAGCCAAGACAGGCAGGGTAGGCTGACGCAGTATTTT
D: -; size: few; J: TRBJ2-1; V: TRBV5-4; CDR3: CASSPSQKGLPSYNEQFF; DNA: TGTGCCAGCAGCCCAAGTCAGAAGGGACTCCCCTCCTACAATGAGCAGTTCTTC
D: TRBD1; size: few; J: TRBJ2-1; V: TRBV5-6; CDR3: CASSKGQAGFF; DNA: TGTGCCAGCAGCAAAGGACAGGCCGGGTTCTTC
D: -; size: -; J: TRBJ2-3; V: TRBV11-2; CDR3: CASSLDLDFRFRDTQYF; DNA: TGTGCCAGCAGCTTAGATCTGGACTTCCGCTTTCGCGATACGCAGTATTTT
D: TRBD2; size: few; J: TRBJ2-6; V: TRBV18; CDR3: CASSPSGAHVGANVLTF; DNA: TGTGCCAGCTCACCGAGCGGGGCACACGTGGGGGCCAACGTCCTGACTTTC
D: -; size: few; J: TRBJ1-6; V: TRBV10-3; CDR3: CAIRDNSPLHF; DNA: TGTGCCATCAGGGATAATTCACCCCTCCACTTT
D: TRBD2; size: -; J: TRBJ2-1; V: TRBV5-1; CDR3: CASSPSGTSGSGNEQFF; DNA: TGCGCCAGCAGCCCGTCCGGGACTAGCGGGAGCGGAAATGAGCAGTTCTTC
D: -; size: few; J: TRBJ1-3; V: TRBV21-1; CDR3: CASSRRQFSSGNTIYF; DNA: TGTGCCAGCAGCAGAAGACAGTTTAGCTCTGGAAACACCATATATTTT
D: -; size: few; J: TRBJ2-1; V: TRBV7-2; CDR3: CASSFSTPYNEQFF; DNA: TGTGCCAGCAGCTTTTCAACTCCGTACAATGAGCAGTTCTTC
D: TRBD2; size: few; J: TRBJ2-5; V: TRBV4-3; CDR3: CASSQGELARETQYF; DNA: TGCGCCAGCAGCCAAGGAGAACTAGCGAGGGAGACCCAGTACTTC
D: -; size: -; J: TRBJ1-2; V: TRBV6-5; CDR3: CASSYLREDGYTF; DNA: TGTGCCAGCAGTTACTTGAGGGAAGATGGCTACACCTTC
D: -; size: -; J: TRBJ2-7; V: TRBV7-9; CDR3: CASGTGYPYEQYF; DNA: TGTGCCAGCGGCACAGGGTACCCCTACGAGCAGTACTTC
D: -; size: few; J: TRBJ2-1; V: TRBV7-9; CDR3: CASSLVLGGNNEQFF; DNA: TGTGCCAGCAGCTTAGTGCTCGGGGGCAACAATGAGCAGTTCTTC
D: -; size: -; J: TRBJ1-1; V: TRBV10-3; CDR3: CAISDRRTSHTEAFF; DNA: TGTGCCATCAGTGATAGGCGGACGTCTCACACTGAAGCTTTCTTT
D: -; size: -; J: TRBJ2-5; V: TRBV13; CDR3: CASRRLVPQETQYF; DNA: TGTGCCAGCAGACGACTAGTGCCCCAAGAGACCCAGTACTTC
D: -; size: few; J: TRBJ2-7; V: TRBV14; CDR3: CASSQDMRKGQYF; DNA: TGTGCCAGCAGCCAAGATATGAGGAAGGGGCAGTACTTC
D: -; size: few; J: TRBJ1-2; V: TRBV28; CDR3: CASSSGQNYGYTF; DNA: TGTGCCAGCAGTTCCGGACAGAACTATGGCTACACCTTC
D: TRBD2; size: few; J: TRBJ2-5; V: TRBV6-5; CDR3: CASSYSLAGGLETQYF; DNA: TGTGCCAGCAGTTACTCCCTAGCGGGGGGGCTGGAGACCCAGTACTTC
D: -; size: few; J: TRBJ2-1; V: TRBV9; CDR3: CASSVGGVTGNEQFF; DNA: TGTGCCAGCAGCGTAGGCGGAGTGACGGGTAATGAGCAGTTCTTC
D: -; size: few; J: TRBJ1-5; V: TRBV7-2; CDR3: CASSLPGRSQPQHF; DNA: TGTGCCAGCAGCTTGCCAGGGAGAAGCCAGCCCCAGCATTTT
D: -; size: few; J: TRBJ2-2; V: TRBV5-1; CDR3: CASSFYSSGNTGELFF; DNA: TGCGCCAGCAGCTTTTATTCGTCGGGGAACACCGGGGAGCTGTTTTTT
D: TRBD1; size: -; J: TRBJ2-5; V: TRBV28; CDR3: CASSKNRGRIETQYF; DNA: TGTGCCAGCAGTAAAAACAGGGGGCGCATAGAGACCCAGTACTTC
D: -; size: -; J: TRBJ1-2; V: TRBV7-2; CDR3: CASSAPTTYGYTF; DNA: TGTGCCAGCAGCGCACCCACGACTTATGGCTACACCTTC
D: -; size: -; J: TRBJ1-6; V: TRBV7-2; CDR3: CASSPGPRSPLHF; DNA: TGTGCCAGCAGCCCCGGTCCACGTTCACCCCTCCACTTT
D: -; size: few; J: TRBJ1-4; V: TRBV9; CDR3: CASSVAIGNEKLFF; DNA: TGTGCCAGCAGCGTAGCTATTGGTAATGAAAAACTGTTTTTT
D: -; size: -; J: TRBJ2-1; V: TRBV11-2; CDR3: CASSLDQGSRYNEQFF; DNA: TGTGCCAGCAGCTTAGATCAAGGTAGCAGATACAATGAGCAGTTCTTC
D: -; size: -; J: TRBJ2-2; V: TRBV7-9; CDR3: CASTPGEAAGELFF; DNA: TGTGCCAGCACCCCGGGGGAGGCAGCCGGGGAGCTGTTTTTT
D: -; size: -; J: TRBJ2-5; V: TRBV6-5; CDR3: CASSYSRALPETQYF; DNA: TGTGCCAGCAGTTACTCCCGGGCCCTCCCGGAGACCCAGTACTTC
D: -; size: few; J: TRBJ2-3; V: TRBV7-3; CDR3: CASSKDRNTDTQYF; DNA: TGTGCCAGCAGCAAGGACAGAAACACAGATACGCAGTATTTT